Listed below are T cell receptor beta chains from one sample, sequenced in a study of shared clonotypes between healthy human individuals. TCRdb keeps only in-frame clones here, not all; method: immunoSEQ multiplex PCR. This table has some 1,900,000 clones, about 95% appearing once. Sequenced sample: naive CD8+ T cells sorted from blood. Receptors were obtained from a man aged 18 to 30 in good health. Each CDR3 is given with its conserved first and last residue. A D gene is named only where the DNA matches it firmly. A row's size may be missing; if present it is once, few, many or a size class.

d_gene: .; v_gene: TRBV6-5; j_gene: TRBJ2-7; abundance: .; CDR3aa: CASSYSTGQSSYEQYF; CDR3nt: TGTGCCAGCAGTTACTCTACAGGGCAGAGCTCCTACGAGCAGTACTTC
d_gene: .; v_gene: TRBV27; j_gene: TRBJ2-3; abundance: .; CDR3aa: CASSLDGTDTQYF; CDR3nt: TGTGCCAGCAGTTTAGACGGCACAGATACGCAGTATTTT
d_gene: .; v_gene: TRBV27; j_gene: TRBJ1-1; abundance: .; CDR3aa: CASSLLFGEAFF; CDR3nt: TGTGCCAGCAGTTTGTTGTTTGGTGAAGCTTTCTTT
d_gene: .; v_gene: TRBV7-8; j_gene: TRBJ2-2; abundance: .; CDR3aa: CASSLALRDGRNTGELFF; CDR3nt: TGTGCCAGCAGCTTAGCCCTGCGGGACGGCAGGAACACCGGGGAGCTGTTTTTT
d_gene: TRBD2; v_gene: TRBV13; j_gene: TRBJ2-3; abundance: .; CDR3aa: CASSPRTSGDPDTQYF; CDR3nt: TGTGCCAGCAGCCCGCGGACTAGCGGGGACCCCGATACGCAGTATTTT
d_gene: TRBD1; v_gene: TRBV25-1; j_gene: TRBJ1-5; abundance: .; CDR3aa: CASRETGGSNQPQHF; CDR3nt: TGTGCCAGCAGAGAGACAGGGGGAAGCAATCAGCCCCAGCATTTT
d_gene: TRBD2; v_gene: TRBV7-2; j_gene: TRBJ2-3; abundance: .; CDR3aa: CASSEGTSGRDTQYF; CDR3nt: TGTGCCAGCAGCGAAGGGACTAGCGGAAGAGATACGCAGTATTTT
d_gene: .; v_gene: TRBV2; j_gene: TRBJ2-5; abundance: .; CDR3aa: CASSPIETQETQYF; CDR3nt: TGTGCCAGCAGTCCCATAGAGACCCAAGAGACCCAGTACTTC
d_gene: .; v_gene: TRBV5-4; j_gene: TRBJ2-1; abundance: .; CDR3aa: CASSPWGGGNEEQFF; CDR3nt: TGTGCCAGCAGCCCTTGGGGTGGCGGGAACGAGGAGCAGTTCTTC
d_gene: TRBD1; v_gene: TRBV27; j_gene: TRBJ2-3; abundance: .; CDR3aa: CASSRWDRVTDTQYF; CDR3nt: TGTGCCAGCAGTAGATGGGACAGGGTGACAGATACGCAGTATTTT
d_gene: .; v_gene: TRBV27; j_gene: TRBJ2-7; abundance: .; CDR3aa: CASSFAGSAREQYF; CDR3nt: TGTGCCAGCAGTTTTGCTGGGAGCGCACGCGAGCAGTACTTC
d_gene: .; v_gene: TRBV27; j_gene: TRBJ1-6; abundance: once; CDR3aa: CASSSDRPYNSPLHF; CDR3nt: TGTGCCAGCAGTAGTGATCGTCCCTATAATTCACCCCTCCACTTT
d_gene: .; v_gene: TRBV28; j_gene: TRBJ2-3; abundance: .; CDR3aa: CASEATDRSTDTQYF; CDR3nt: TGTGCCAGCGAAGCCACGGACAGAAGCACAGATACGCAGTATTTT
d_gene: TRBD2; v_gene: TRBV27; j_gene: TRBJ2-5; abundance: .; CDR3aa: CASSSWSSRGAGYQETQYF; CDR3nt: TGTGCCAGCAGTTCATGGTCGTCTCGTGGAGCGGGGTACCAAGAGACCCAGTACTTC
d_gene: .; v_gene: TRBV4-1; j_gene: TRBJ1-1; abundance: .; CDR3aa: CASSVGTEAFF; CDR3nt: TGCGCCAGCAGCGTGGGGACAGAAGCTTTCTTT
d_gene: .; v_gene: TRBV10-2; j_gene: TRBJ2-3; abundance: .; CDR3aa: CASRLGQSTDTQYF; CDR3nt: TGCGCCAGCAGACTCGGACAGAGCACAGATACGCAGTATTTT
d_gene: .; v_gene: TRBV27; j_gene: TRBJ1-2; abundance: .; CDR3aa: CASSFGAGAPDGYTF; CDR3nt: TGTGCCAGCAGCTTTGGGGCAGGCGCCCCGGATGGCTACACCTTC
d_gene: .; v_gene: TRBV16; j_gene: TRBJ2-1; abundance: .; CDR3aa: CASSQSDSRNEQFF; CDR3nt: TGTGCCAGCAGCCAATCTGACTCCCGAAATGAGCAGTTCTTC
d_gene: .; v_gene: TRBV28; j_gene: TRBJ2-7; abundance: once; CDR3aa: CASIGIGERSYEQYF; CDR3nt: TGTGCCAGCATTGGAATCGGGGAACGCTCCTACGAGCAGTACTTC
d_gene: .; v_gene: TRBV9; j_gene: TRBJ2-3; abundance: .; CDR3aa: CASSGAYTDTQYF; CDR3nt: TGTGCCAGTTCCGGAGCCTACACAGATACGCAGTATTTT
d_gene: TRBD2; v_gene: TRBV7-9; j_gene: TRBJ2-5; abundance: .; CDR3aa: CASSLGLAGRGETQYF; CDR3nt: TGTGCCAGCAGCTTGGGACTAGCGGGGAGGGGGGAGACCCAGTACTTC
d_gene: .; v_gene: TRBV30; j_gene: TRBJ1-1; abundance: .; CDR3aa: CAWRTWDEGYTEAFF; CDR3nt: TGTGCCTGGAGGACATGGGACGAAGGGTACACTGAAGCTTTCTTT
d_gene: .; v_gene: TRBV27; j_gene: TRBJ2-7; abundance: .; CDR3aa: CASSPTGTYEQYF; CDR3nt: TGTGCCAGCAGTCCCACAGGGACCTACGAGCAGTACTTC
d_gene: TRBD2; v_gene: TRBV7-9; j_gene: TRBJ2-5; abundance: .; CDR3aa: CASSFLRLAGDQTQYF; CDR3nt: TGTGCCAGCAGCTTCCTTAGACTAGCGGGAGATCAGACCCAGTACTTC
d_gene: TRBD2; v_gene: TRBV4-3; j_gene: TRBJ2-2; abundance: .; CDR3aa: CASSQDLVTSGRAELFF; CDR3nt: TGCGCCAGCAGCCAAGATTTGGTAACTAGCGGGAGGGCGGAGCTGTTTTTT
d_gene: .; v_gene: TRBV19; j_gene: TRBJ1-1; abundance: once; CDR3aa: CASSPGEGPREAFF; CDR3nt: TGTGCCAGTAGCCCGGGGGAGGGGCCGCGTGAAGCTTTCTTT
d_gene: TRBD1; v_gene: TRBV2; j_gene: TRBJ1-5; abundance: .; CDR3aa: CASRQGATNQPQHF; CDR3nt: TGTGCCAGCAGGCAGGGGGCAACCAATCAGCCCCAGCATTTT
d_gene: .; v_gene: TRBV13; j_gene: TRBJ2-4; abundance: .; CDR3aa: CASSSRGENIQYF; CDR3nt: TGTGCCAGCAGCAGCAGGGGAGAAAACATTCAGTACTTC
d_gene: TRBD1; v_gene: TRBV7-3; j_gene: TRBJ2-2; abundance: .; CDR3aa: CASSLSTRQGSGTGELFF; CDR3nt: TGTGCCAGCAGCTTAAGTACGAGACAGGGGTCGGGCACCGGGGAGCTGTTTTTT
d_gene: TRBD1; v_gene: TRBV7-9; j_gene: TRBJ1-2; abundance: .; CDR3aa: CASSKTGGAWGYTF; CDR3nt: TGTGCCAGCAGTAAGACAGGGGGCGCCTGGGGCTACACCTTC
d_gene: .; v_gene: TRBV11-2; j_gene: TRBJ2-7; abundance: .; CDR3aa: CASSLAPDSSYEQYF; CDR3nt: TGTGCCAGCAGCTTAGCCCCCGACTCATCCTACGAGCAGTACTTC
d_gene: .; v_gene: TRBV5-1; j_gene: TRBJ1-4; abundance: .; CDR3aa: CASSPGANEEKLFF; CDR3nt: TGCGCCAGCAGCCCCGGGGCGAATGAGGAAAAACTGTTTTTT